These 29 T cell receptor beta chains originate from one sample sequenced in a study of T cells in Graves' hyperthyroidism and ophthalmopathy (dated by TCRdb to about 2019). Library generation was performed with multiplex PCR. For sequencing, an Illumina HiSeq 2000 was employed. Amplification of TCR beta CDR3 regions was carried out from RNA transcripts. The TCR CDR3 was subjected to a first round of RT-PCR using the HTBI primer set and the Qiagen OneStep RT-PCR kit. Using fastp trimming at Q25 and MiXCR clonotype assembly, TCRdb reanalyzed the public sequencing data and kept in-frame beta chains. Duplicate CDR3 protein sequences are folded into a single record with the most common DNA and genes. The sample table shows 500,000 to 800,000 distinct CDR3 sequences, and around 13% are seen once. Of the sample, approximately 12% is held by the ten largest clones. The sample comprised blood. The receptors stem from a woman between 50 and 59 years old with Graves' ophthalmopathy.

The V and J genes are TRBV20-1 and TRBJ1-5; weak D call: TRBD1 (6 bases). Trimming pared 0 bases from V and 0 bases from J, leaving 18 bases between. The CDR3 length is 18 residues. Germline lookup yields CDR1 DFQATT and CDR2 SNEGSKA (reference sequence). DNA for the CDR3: TGCAGTGCTAGAGATCGGGGGGTGGGGGCCCTTAGCAATCAGCCCCAGCATTTT. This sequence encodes CSARDRGVGALSNQPQHF.

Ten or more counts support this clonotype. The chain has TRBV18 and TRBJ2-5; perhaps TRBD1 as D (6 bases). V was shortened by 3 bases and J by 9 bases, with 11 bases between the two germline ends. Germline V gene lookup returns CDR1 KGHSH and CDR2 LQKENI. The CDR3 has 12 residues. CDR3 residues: CASSPDRPSQYF. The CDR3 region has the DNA TGTGCCAGCTCACCCGACAGGCCGTCCCAGTACTTC.

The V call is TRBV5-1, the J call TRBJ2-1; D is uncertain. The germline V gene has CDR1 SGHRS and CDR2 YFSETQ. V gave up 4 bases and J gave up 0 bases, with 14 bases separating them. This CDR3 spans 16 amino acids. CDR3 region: CASSQIVRSSYNEQFF. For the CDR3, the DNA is TGCGCCAGCAGCCAGATAGTAAGGAGCTCCTACAATGAGCAGTTCTTC.

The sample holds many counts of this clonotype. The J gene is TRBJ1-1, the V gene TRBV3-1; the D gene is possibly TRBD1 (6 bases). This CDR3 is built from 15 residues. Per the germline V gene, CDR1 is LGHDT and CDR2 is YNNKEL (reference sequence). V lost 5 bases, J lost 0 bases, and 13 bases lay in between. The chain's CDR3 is CASSMDQGMNTEAFF. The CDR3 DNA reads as TGTGCCAGCAGCATGGACCAGGGGATGAACACTGAAGCTTTCTTT.

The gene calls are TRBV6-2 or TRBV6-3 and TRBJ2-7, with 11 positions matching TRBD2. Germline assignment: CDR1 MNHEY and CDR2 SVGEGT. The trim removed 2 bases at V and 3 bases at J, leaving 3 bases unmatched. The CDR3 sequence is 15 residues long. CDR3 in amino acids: CASSYTSGSYYEQYF. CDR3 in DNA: TGTGCCAGCAGTTACACTAGCGGGAGTTACTACGAGCAGTACTTC.

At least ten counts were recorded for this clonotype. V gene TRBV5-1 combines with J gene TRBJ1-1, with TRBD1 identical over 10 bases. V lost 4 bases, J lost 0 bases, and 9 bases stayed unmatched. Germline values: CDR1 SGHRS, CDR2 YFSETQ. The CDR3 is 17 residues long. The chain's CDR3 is CASSGRQGAAMNTEAFF. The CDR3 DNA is TGCGCCAGCAGCGGTAGACAGGGGGCCGCGATGAACACTGAAGCTTTCTTT.

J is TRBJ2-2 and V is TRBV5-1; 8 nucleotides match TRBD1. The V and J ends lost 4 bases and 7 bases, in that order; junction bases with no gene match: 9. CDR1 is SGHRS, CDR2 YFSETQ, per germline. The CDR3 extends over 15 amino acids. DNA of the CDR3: TGCGCCAGCAGCCCAATGACAGGGGCGGGCGGGGAGCTGTTTTTT. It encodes CASSPMTGAGGELFF.

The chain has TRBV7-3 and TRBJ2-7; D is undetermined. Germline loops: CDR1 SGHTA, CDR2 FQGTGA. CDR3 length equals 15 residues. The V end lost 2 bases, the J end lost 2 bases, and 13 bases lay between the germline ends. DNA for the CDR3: TGTGCCAGCAGCTTAGGAGTACCACCCGCCTACGAGCAGTACTTC. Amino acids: CASSLGVPPAYEQYF. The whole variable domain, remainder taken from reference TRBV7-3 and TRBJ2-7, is GAGVSQTPSNKVTEKGKYVELRCDPISGHTALYWYRQSLGQGPEFLIYFQGTGAADDSGLPNDRFFAVRPEGSVSTLKIQRTERGDSAVYLCASSLGVPPAYEQYFGPGTRLTVT.

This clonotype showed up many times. CDR3 sequence (DNA): TGTGCCAGCGAGAGCCCGGGACTCCAAACGAACACTGAAGCTTTCTTT. Translating gives CASESPGLQTNTEAFF. This chain connects TRBV2 to TRBJ1-1, with D perhaps TRBD1 (5 bases). Germline CDR1 is SNHLY and CDR2 is FYNNEI. The V gene lost 8 bases and the J gene lost 1 base, with 20 bases spanning the gap. CDR3 size: 16 residues.

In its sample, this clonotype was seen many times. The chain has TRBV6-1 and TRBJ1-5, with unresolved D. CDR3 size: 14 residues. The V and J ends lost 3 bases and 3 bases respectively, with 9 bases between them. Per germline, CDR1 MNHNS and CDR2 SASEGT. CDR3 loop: CASSEQDFNQPQHF. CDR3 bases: TGTGCCAGCAGTGAGCAGGATTTCAATCAGCCCCAGCATTTT.

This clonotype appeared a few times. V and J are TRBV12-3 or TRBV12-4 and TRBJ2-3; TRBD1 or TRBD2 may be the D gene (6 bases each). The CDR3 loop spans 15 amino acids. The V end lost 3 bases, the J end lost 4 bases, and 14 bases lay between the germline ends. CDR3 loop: CASSFEGGNADTQYF. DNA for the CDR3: TGTGCCAGCAGTTTTGAGGGGGGCAACGCAGATACGCAGTATTTT.

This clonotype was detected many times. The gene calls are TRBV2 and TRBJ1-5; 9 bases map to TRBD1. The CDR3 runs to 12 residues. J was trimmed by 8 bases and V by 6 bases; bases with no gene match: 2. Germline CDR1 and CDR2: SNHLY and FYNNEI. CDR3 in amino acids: CASRTGGKPQHF. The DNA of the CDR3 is TGTGCCAGCAGAACAGGGGGCAAGCCCCAGCATTTT.

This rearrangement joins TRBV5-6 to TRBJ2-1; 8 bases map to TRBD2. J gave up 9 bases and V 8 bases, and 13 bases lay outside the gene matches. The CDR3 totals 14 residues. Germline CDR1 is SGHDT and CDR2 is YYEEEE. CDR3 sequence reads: CASSFREGASEQFF. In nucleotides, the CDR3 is TGTGCCAGTTCCTTCCGGGAGGGTGCCTCTGAGCAGTTCTTC. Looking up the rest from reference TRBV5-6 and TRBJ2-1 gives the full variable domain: DAGVTQSPTHLIKTRGQQVTLRCSPKSGHDTVSWYQQALGQGPQFIFQYYEEEERQRGNFPDRFSGHQFPNYSSELNVNALLLGDSALYLCASSFREGASEQFFGPGTRLTVL.

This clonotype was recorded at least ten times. Written as DNA, the CDR3 is TGTGCCAGCACCGAGAGGACCACGAATGAGCAGTTCTTC. Its protein product is CASTERTTNEQFF. The rearrangement links TRBV2 to TRBJ2-1; D uncertain. V was trimmed by 7 bases and J by 7 bases, leaving 14 bases between them. Germline V gene data show CDR1 as SNHLY and CDR2 as FYNNEI. CDR3 length equals 13 residues.

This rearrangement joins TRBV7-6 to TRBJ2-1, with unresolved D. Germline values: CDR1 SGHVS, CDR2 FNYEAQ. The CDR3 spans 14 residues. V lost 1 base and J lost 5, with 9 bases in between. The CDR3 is CASSLGQANNEQFF. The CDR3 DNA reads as TGTGCCAGCAGCTTAGGTCAGGCAAACAATGAGCAGTTCTTC.

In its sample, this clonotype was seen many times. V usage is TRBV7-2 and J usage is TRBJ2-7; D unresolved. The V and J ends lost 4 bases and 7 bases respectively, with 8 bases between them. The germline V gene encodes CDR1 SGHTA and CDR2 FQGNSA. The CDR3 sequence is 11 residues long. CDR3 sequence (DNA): TGTGCCAGCAGCTCAATGTGGGAGCAGTACTTC. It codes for CASSSMWEQYF.

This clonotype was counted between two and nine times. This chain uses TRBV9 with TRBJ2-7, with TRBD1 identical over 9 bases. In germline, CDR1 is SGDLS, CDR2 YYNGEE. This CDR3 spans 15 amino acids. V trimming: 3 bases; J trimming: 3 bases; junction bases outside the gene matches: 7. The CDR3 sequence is CASSEDRGPDYEQYF. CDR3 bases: TGTGCCAGCAGCGAGGACAGGGGCCCCGACTACGAGCAGTACTTC.

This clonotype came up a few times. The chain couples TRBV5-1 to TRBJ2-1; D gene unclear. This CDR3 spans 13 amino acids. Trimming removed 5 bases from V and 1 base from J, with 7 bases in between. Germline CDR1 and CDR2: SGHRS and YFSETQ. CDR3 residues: CASRFSSYNEQFF. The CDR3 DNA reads TGCGCCAGCAGATTTTCTTCCTACAATGAGCAGTTCTTC.

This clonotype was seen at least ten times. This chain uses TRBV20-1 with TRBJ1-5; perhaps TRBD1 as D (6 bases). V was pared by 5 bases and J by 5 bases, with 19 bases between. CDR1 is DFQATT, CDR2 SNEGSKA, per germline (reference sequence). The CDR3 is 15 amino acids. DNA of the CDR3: TGCAGTGCTGCAAACCCACAGGGTCCCCATCAGCCCCAGCATTTT. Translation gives CSAANPQGPHQPQHF.

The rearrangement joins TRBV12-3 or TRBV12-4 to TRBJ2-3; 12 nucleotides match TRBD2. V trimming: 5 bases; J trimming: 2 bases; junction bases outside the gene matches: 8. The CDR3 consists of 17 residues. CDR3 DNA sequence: TGTGCCAGCAGTGCTGGACTAGCGGGGATTTACACAGATACGCAGTATTTT. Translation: CASSAGLAGIYTDTQYF.

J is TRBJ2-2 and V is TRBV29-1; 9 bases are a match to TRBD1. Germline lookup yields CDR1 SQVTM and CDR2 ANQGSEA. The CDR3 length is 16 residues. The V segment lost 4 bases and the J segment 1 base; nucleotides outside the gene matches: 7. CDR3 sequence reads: CSVGKDRGQNTGELFF. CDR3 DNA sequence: TGCAGCGTTGGGAAGGACAGGGGTCAGAACACCGGGGAGCTGTTTTTT.

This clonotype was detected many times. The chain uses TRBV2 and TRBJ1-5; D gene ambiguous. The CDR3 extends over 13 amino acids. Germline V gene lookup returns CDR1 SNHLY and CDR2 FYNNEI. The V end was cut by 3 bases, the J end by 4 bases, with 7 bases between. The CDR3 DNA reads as TGTGCCAGCAGTGATGAGGCGAATCAGCCCCAGCATTTT. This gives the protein CASSDEANQPQHF.

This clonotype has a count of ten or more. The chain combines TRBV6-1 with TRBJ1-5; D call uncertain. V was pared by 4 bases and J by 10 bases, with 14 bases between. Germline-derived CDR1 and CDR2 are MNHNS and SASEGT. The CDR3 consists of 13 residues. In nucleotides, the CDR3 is TGTGCCAGCAGTGGAATGTGGAACGGACCCCAGCATTTT. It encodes CASSGMWNGPQHF.

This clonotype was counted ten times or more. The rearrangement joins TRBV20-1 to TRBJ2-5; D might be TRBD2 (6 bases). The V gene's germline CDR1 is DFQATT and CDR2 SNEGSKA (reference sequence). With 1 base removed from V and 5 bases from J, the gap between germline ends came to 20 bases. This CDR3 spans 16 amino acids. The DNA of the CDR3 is TGCAGTGCTAGAGGGGCACCGTCGGGAGAGGTGGAGACCCAGTACTTC. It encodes CSARGAPSGEVETQYF.

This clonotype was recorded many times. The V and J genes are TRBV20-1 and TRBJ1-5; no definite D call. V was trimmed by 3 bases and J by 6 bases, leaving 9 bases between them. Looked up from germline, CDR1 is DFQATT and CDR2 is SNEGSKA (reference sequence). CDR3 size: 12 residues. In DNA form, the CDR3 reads TGCAGTGCTAGCCGAGTGGGTCAGCCCCAGCATTTT. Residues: CSASRVGQPQHF.

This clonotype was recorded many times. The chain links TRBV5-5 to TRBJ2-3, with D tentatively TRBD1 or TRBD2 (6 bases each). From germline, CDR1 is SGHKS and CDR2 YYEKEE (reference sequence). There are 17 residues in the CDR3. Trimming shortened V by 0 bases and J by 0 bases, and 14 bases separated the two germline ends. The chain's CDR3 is CASSLGSGGGSTDTQYF. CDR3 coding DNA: TGTGCCAGCAGCTTGGGGTCCGGGGGCGGAAGCACAGATACGCAGTATTTT.

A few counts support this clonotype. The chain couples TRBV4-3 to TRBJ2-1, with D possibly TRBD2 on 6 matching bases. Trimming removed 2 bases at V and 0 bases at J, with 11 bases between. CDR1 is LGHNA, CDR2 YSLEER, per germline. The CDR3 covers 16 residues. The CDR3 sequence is CASSQTWRDSYNEQFF. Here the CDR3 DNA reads TGCGCCAGCAGCCAAACATGGAGGGACTCCTACAATGAGCAGTTCTTC.

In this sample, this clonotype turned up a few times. This chain's CDR3 is CASSLPGGSLGTDTQYF. Written as DNA, the CDR3 is TGTGCCAGCAGCTTGCCTGGAGGCTCTCTGGGCACAGATACGCAGTATTTT. The chain is built from TRBV5-4 and TRBJ2-3, with TRBD2 as a possible D gene (5 bases). Trimming took off 1 base at V and 1 base at J, with 16 bases between the two ends. The germline V gene has CDR1 SGHNT and CDR2 YYREEE (reference sequence). This CDR3 has 17 residues.

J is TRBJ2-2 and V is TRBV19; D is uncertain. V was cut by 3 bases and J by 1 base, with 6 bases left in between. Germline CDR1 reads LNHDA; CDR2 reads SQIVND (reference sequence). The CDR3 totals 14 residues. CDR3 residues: CASSMWGNTGELFF. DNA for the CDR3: TGTGCCAGTAGTATGTGGGGGAACACCGGGGAGCTGTTTTTT.